These T cell receptor beta chains were read from a single sample in a study of OX40 agonist ivuxolimab in advanced cancers. TCRdb keeps only in-frame clones here, not all; method: immunoSEQ multiplex PCR. Among some 6,100 clones, about 86% were seen once, and the ten largest hold approximately 25%. Sequencing used CD4+ or CD8+ T cells sorted from blood, obtained in a trial of the OX40 agonist ivuxolimab. These receptors all stem from an adult with an advanced solid tumor such as melanoma, head and neck, liver or kidney cancer. The CDR3 runs from the conserved cysteine through the conserved F or W. Each record gives: J gene, D gene, V gene, CDR3 length, clone size, CDR3 DNA, CDR3 protein. D genes are given only for firm matches. Size tells how often a clone was seen (once, few, many) or the class of an expanded clone, and some rows leave it out.

>TRBJ2-7|TRBD1|TRBV19|14|NA
TGTGCCACCGGGGACAGAGTTACTGCCTACGAGCAGTACTTC
CATGDRVTAYEQYF
>TRBJ2-7|NA|TRBV9|15|large
TGTGCCAGCAGCGTAGGAACTAGCTCAACCTACGAGCAGTACTTC
CASSVGTSSTYEQYF
>TRBJ1-1|NA|TRBV9|14|NA
TGTGCCAGCAGCGTAGTGGGTGGGAACACTGAAGCTTTCTTT
CASSVVGGNTEAFF
>TRBJ1-3|TRBD1|TRBV7-2|17|NA
TGTGCCAGCAGCCATACCGGGACAGGCCTCTCTGGAAACACCATATATTTT
CASSHTGTGLSGNTIYF
>TRBJ1-1|NA|TRBV19|13|NA
TGTGCCAGTAGTCGGGTATCGAAGACTGAAGCTTTCTTT
CASSRVSKTEAFF
>TRBJ2-3|TRBD1|TRBV7-6|14|NA
TGTGCCAGCAGCTTAGGACAGGGGGTGGATACGCAGTATTTT
CASSLGQGVDTQYF
>TRBJ2-3|NA|TRBV4-3|14|NA
TGCGCCAGCAGCCGACGACTGTTTGCAGATACGCAGTATTTT
CASSRRLFADTQYF
>TRBJ1-5|NA|TRBV11-2|13|NA
TGTGCCAGCAGCTTATCCCAGGGTCAGCCCCAGCATTTT
CASSLSQGQPQHF
>TRBJ1-3|NA|TRBV14|16|once
TGTGCCAGCAGCCAGTCGTACGCCCTACGCAGAAACACCATATATTTT
CASSQSYALRRNTIYF
>TRBJ1-5|NA|TRBV28|17|once
TGTGCCAGCAGTCCCAGGGAGAGGTCTTGGGGCAATCAGCCCCAGCATTTT
CASSPRERSWGNQPQHF
>TRBJ2-2|NA|TRBV27|16|NA
TGTGCCAGCAGTCGATGGGACTGGGCGAACACCGGGGAGCTGTTTTTT
CASSRWDWANTGELFF
>TRBJ2-5|TRBD2|TRBV5-6|14|NA
TGTGCCAGCAGCCAATTAGCGGGGGAGGAGACCCAGTACTTC
CASSQLAGEETQYF
>TRBJ1-1|TRBD1|TRBV28|12|NA
TGTGCCAGCAATACAGGGGGAACTGAAGCTTTCTTT
CASNTGGTEAFF
>TRBJ1-2|TRBD1|TRBV9|14|few
TGTGCCAGCAGCCCGGACAGGAGTAGTAATGGCTACACCTTC
CASSPDRSSNGYTF
>TRBJ1-3|NA|TRBV5-6|16|NA
TGTGCCAGCAGCTTCCAGTTTAGAGCTTCTGGAAACACCATATATTTT
CASSFQFRASGNTIYF
>TRBJ2-3|TRBD1|TRBV5-1|15|NA
TGCGCCAGCAGCTACAGGGGGACTTTGACAGATACGCAGTATTTT
CASSYRGTLTDTQYF
>TRBJ2-1|TRBD2|TRBV7-2|15|NA
TGTGCCAGCAGCTTACTAGCGGGACTACCTAATGAGCAGTTCTTC
CASSLLAGLPNEQFF
>TRBJ2-7|TRBD1|TRBV7-9|14|NA
TGTGCCAGCAGCCCAGGACAGGGTCCCATAGAGCAGTACTTC
CASSPGQGPIEQYF
>TRBJ1-4|NA|TRBV6-6|14|NA
TGTGCCAGCAGTTACTCCAGGAGTTATGAAAAACTGTTTTTT
CASSYSRSYEKLFF
>TRBJ1-6|NA|TRBV4-1|14|NA
TGCGCCAGCAGCCAAGATACGGGGGTTTGGCCCCTCCACTTT
CASSQDTGVWPLHF
>TRBJ1-6|NA|TRBV2|18|once
TGTGCCAGCAGTAAACTCGGGACTCCGGACCCCTATAATTCACCCCTCCACTTT
CASSKLGTPDPYNSPLHF
>TRBJ1-1|NA|TRBV6-5|14|NA
TGTGCCAGCAGCTCGGGACACGGGGGCTCTGAAGCTTTCTTT
CASSSGHGGSEAFF